The 21 T cell receptor beta chains listed next were all sequenced from one sample in a study of T-cell memory formation after mild COVID-19. Each CDR3 protein is one row after TCRdb ran MiXCR on the 5' RACE reads. The data contain around 300,000 distinct CDR3 sequences, over 15% of them singletons. The material sequenced was PBMCs or a T cell subset sorted from them (not recorded which). The receptors stem from a man younger than 35 who had mild COVID-19 (a few samples of this study predate the infection). Cell type and time point are not known.

The rearrangement uses TRBV5-1 and TRBJ2-5; 9 bases agree with TRBD1. CDR3 size: 17 residues. The germline CDR1 and CDR2 sequences are SGHRS and YFSETQ. Trimming removed 1 base from V and 4 bases from J; junction bases left unmatched: 11. CDR3 coding DNA: TGCGCCAGCAGCTTGAAGGGACAGGGAAGGGAAGTAGAGACCCAGTACTTC. This translates into CASSLKGQGREVETQYF.

The V gene is TRBV6-2 or TRBV6-3, the J gene TRBJ2-7; TRBD1 might be the D (6 bases). Trimming took 6 bases from V and 1 from J, leaving 7 bases between them. This CDR3 comprises 12 residues. Germline CDR1 reads MNHEY; CDR2 reads SVGEGT. The CDR3 nucleotides read TGTGCCAGCAGCCAGGGGTCCTACGAGCAGTACGTC. Translation gives CASSQGSYEQYV.

J is TRBJ2-2 and V is TRBV5-1, with D possibly TRBD2 on 6 matching bases. The CDR3 sequence is 15 residues long. V lost 4 bases and J lost 5, with 15 bases in between. Looked up from germline, CDR1 is SGHRS and CDR2 is YFSETQ. CDR3 bases: TGCGCCAGCAGCCTAAGGAGGGATGGTACCGGGGAGCTGTTTTTT. Its translation is CASSLRRDGTGELFF.

In this sample, this clonotype turned up a few times. The gene calls are TRBV20-1 and TRBJ2-7, with TRBD1 matching 10 bases. Germline CDR1 DFQATT, CDR2 SNEGSKA (reference sequence). The CDR3 sequence is 13 residues long. V trimming: 3 bases; J trimming: 3 bases; junction bases outside the gene matches: 2. CDR3 sequence (DNA): TGCAGTGCTAGCGGACAGGGGGGCTACGAGCAGTACTTC. Protein sequence: CSASGQGGYEQYF.

A word on this clonotype: A junction boundary mismatches the germline segment, possibly from a read error. The V and J genes are TRBV5-1 and TRBJ1-1; D may be TRBD1 (6 bases). Germline-derived CDR1 and CDR2 are SGHRS and YFSETQ. The CDR3 loop spans 16 amino acids. CDR3 bases: TGCGCCAGCAGCTTGGCGGCAGGGGATCTGAAGACTGAAGCTTTCTTT. It codes for CASSLAAGDLKTEAFF.

The chain is built from TRBV20-1 and TRBJ2-7, with a weak D call TRBD1 (6 bases). The V gene's germline CDR1 is DFQATT and CDR2 SNEGSKA (reference sequence). The CDR3 is 15 amino acids. V was cut by 6 bases and J by 2 bases, with 20 bases left in between. This CDR3 reads CSAGQETGFTYEQYV. CDR3 nucleotides: TGCAGTGCAGGGCAGGAGACAGGATTTACCTACGAGCAGTACGTC.

Only a few counts were recorded for this clonotype. V and J are TRBV20-1 and TRBJ2-4; no clear D gene. The germline gives CDR1 DFQATT, CDR2 SNEGSKA (reference sequence). The ends were cut back, 4 bases at V and 5 bases at J, with 12 bases in the middle. The CDR3 extends over 13 amino acids. In nucleotides, the CDR3 is TGCAGTGCTAAAGACGGGCCAGAAAACATTCAGTACTTC. Translated, it gives CSAKDGPENIQYF.

This clonotype was detected a few times. CDR3 amino acids: CASIPGAEETQYF. The CDR3 nucleotides read TGTGCCAGCATACCCGGGGCCGAAGAGACCCAGTACTTC. This chain links TRBV12-3 or TRBV12-4 with TRBJ2-5; D is tentatively TRBD1 or TRBD2 (5 bases each). The CDR3 extends over 13 amino acids. Trimming shortened V by 7 bases and J by 3 bases, and 12 bases separated the two germline ends.

The gene calls are TRBV20-1 and TRBJ2-7; 9 bases align to TRBD1. Germline loops: CDR1 DFQATT, CDR2 SNEGSKA (reference sequence). CDR3 length equals 14 residues. With V trimmed by 3 bases and J by 5 bases, 8 bases remained unmatched. This CDR3 reads CSASLRTGVNEQYV. Here the CDR3 DNA reads TGCAGTGCTAGCCTACGGACAGGGGTCAACGAGCAGTACGTC.

V is TRBV4-1 and J is TRBJ1-4; 10 bases match TRBD1. The germline V gene has CDR1 MGHRA and CDR2 YSYEKL. The CDR3 is 17 residues long. Unmatched junction bases numbered 10, after V lost 1 base and J lost 8 bases. CDR3 residues: CASSQGIWGTGEEKLFF. CDR3 sequence (DNA): TGCGCCAGCAGCCAAGGGATTTGGGGGACAGGGGAGGAAAAACTGTTTTTT.

This clonotype was found many times. The chain employs TRBV12-3 or TRBV12-4 and TRBJ2-1; 12 bases line up with TRBD1. The CDR3 runs to 16 residues. With V trimmed by 8 bases and J by 0 bases, 5 bases remained unmatched. This chain's CDR3 is CASAGQGASSYNEQFF. CDR3 in DNA: TGTGCCAGCGCGGGACAGGGGGCGAGCTCCTACAATGAGCAGTTCTTC.

This clonotype has only a few counts. This sequence joins TRBV9 and TRBJ2-2; D perhaps matches TRBD2 (5 bases). V gave up 3 bases and J gave up 5 bases, with 17 bases separating them. The germline CDR1 and CDR2 sequences are SGDLS and YYNGEE. This CDR3 has 16 residues. The CDR3 loop is CASSARSKEATGELFF. The CDR3, as DNA: TGTGCCAGCAGCGCCAGGAGTAAGGAGGCAACCGGGGAGCTGTTTTTT.

This clonotype was recorded a few times. This chain connects TRBV6-5 to TRBJ1-5; D uncertain. The V gene lost 5 bases and the J gene lost 4 bases, with 9 bases spanning the gap. From germline, CDR1 is MNHEY and CDR2 SVGAGI. This CDR3 is built from 13 residues. CDR3 in DNA: TGTGCCAGCAGTCCCCTCTTTAATCAGCCCCAGCATTTT. Its protein is CASSPLFNQPQHF.

This clonotype showed up just a few times. V gene TRBV7-9 combines with J gene TRBJ2-3, with D possibly TRBD1 on 6 matching bases. There are 15 residues in the CDR3. V lost 5 bases and J 6 bases, leaving 18 bases between the germline ends. The germline CDR1 and CDR2 sequences are SEHNR and FQNEAQ (reference sequence). This chain's CDR3 is CASSRAGVWGDTQYF. The CDR3 nucleotides read TGTGCCAGCAGCCGGGCAGGGGTTTGGGGTGATACGCAGTATTTT.

This clonotype was counted at least ten times. The chain has TRBV10-3 and TRBJ2-7; possibly TRBD1 for D (6 bases). The CDR3 length is 15 residues. The V and J ends lost 4 bases and 1 base respectively, with 14 bases between them. From germline, CDR1 is ENHRY and CDR2 SYGVKD. In nucleotides, the CDR3 is TGTGCCATCAGTGGACGGACAGCGTCGTCCTACGAGCAGTACTTC. As protein: CAISGRTASSYEQYF.

This chain connects TRBV4-3 to TRBJ1-2; weak D call: TRBD1 (6 bases). The V end was cut by 0 bases, the J end by 6 bases, with 17 bases between. Germline lookup yields CDR1 LGHNA and CDR2 YSLEER. The CDR3 runs to 16 residues. The CDR3 DNA follows: TGCGCCAGCAGCCAAGAAAGGGAATGGGGGCTTAATGGCTACACCTTC. Amino acids: CASSQEREWGLNGYTF.

Only a few counts were recorded for this clonotype. This chain joins TRBV29-1 and TRBJ2-7, with a weak D call TRBD2 (7 bases). Looked up from germline, CDR1 is SQVTM and CDR2 is ANQGSEA. V was clipped by 4 bases and J by 0 bases, with 13 bases between them. This CDR3 has 14 residues. CDR3 amino acids: CSVVGGGSSYEQYF. CDR3 DNA: TGCAGCGTTGTAGGGGGGGGAAGCTCCTACGAGCAGTACTTC.

This clonotype was seen only a few times. The chain recombines TRBV5-1 with TRBJ2-6; D possibly corresponds to TRBD1 (5 bases). The CDR3 spans 15 residues. Germline assignment: CDR1 SGHRS and CDR2 YFSETQ. Trimming left V 4 bases short and J 11 bases short, with 19 bases between. The CDR3 coding sequence is TGCGCCAGCAGCCAGGACCTACCAGGGATCGACGTCCTGACTTTC. It translates to CASSQDLPGIDVLTF.

This clonotype was counted ten times or more. The rearrangement uses TRBV3-1 and TRBJ2-3; 12 bases line up with TRBD2. CDR3 length: 18 amino acids. Per germline, CDR1 LGHDT and CDR2 YNNKEL (reference sequence). V lost 0 bases and J lost 2; bases outside the gene matches: 6. The CDR3 sequence is CASSQDLAGGPITDTQYF. The CDR3 nucleotides are TGTGCCAGCAGCCAAGATCTAGCGGGGGGGCCAATCACAGATACGCAGTATTTT.

This clonotype showed up just a few times. V gene TRBV9 combines with J gene TRBJ2-7; the match to TRBD1 covers 8 bases. The CDR3 sequence is 15 residues long. From germline, CDR1 is SGDLS and CDR2 YYNGEE. V lost 4 bases, J lost 4 bases, and 10 bases stayed unmatched. Here the CDR3 reads CASSPRAGGGYEQYF. In DNA form, the CDR3 reads TGTGCCAGCAGCCCGAGGGCAGGGGGCGGTTACGAGCAGTACTTC.

The rearrangement links TRBV5-1 to TRBJ2-5; the D gene is possibly TRBD1 (5 bases). The CDR3 spans 16 residues. V shed 2 bases and J shed 4 bases, with 18 bases lying between them. Germline lookup yields CDR1 SGHRS and CDR2 YFSETQ. The CDR3 is CASSFEAQDMGETQYF. CDR3 nucleotide sequence: TGCGCCAGCAGCTTCGAGGCCCAGGACATGGGAGAGACCCAGTACTTC.